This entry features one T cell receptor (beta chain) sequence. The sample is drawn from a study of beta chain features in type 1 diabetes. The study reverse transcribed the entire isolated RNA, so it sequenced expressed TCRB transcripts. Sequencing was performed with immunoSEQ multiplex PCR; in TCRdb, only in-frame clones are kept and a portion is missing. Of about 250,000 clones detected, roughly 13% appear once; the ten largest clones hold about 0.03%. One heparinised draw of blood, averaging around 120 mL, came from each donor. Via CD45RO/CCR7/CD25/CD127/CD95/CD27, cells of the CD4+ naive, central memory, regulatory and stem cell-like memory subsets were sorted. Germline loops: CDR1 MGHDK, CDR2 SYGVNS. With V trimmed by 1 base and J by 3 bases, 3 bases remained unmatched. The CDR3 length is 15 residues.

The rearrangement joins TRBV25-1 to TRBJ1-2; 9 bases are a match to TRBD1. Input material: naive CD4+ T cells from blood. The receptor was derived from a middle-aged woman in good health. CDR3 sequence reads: CASSELGQGYYGYTF. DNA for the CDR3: TGTGCCAGCAGTGAATTGGGACAGGGTTACTATGGCTACACCTTC.